This TCR beta chain was recovered during a study of early T cells in non-severe SARS-CoV-2 infection. One entry per CDR3 protein, called by TCRdb with MiXCR from the 5' RACE reads. The sample has more than 15,000 distinct CDR3 sequences, around 5.1% seen once; the top ten hold about 6.3%. This clonotype was seen repeatedly, ten times or more. This CDR3 contains 17 residues. Germline V gene data show CDR1 as SGHAT and CDR2 as FQNNGV. V gave up 5 bases and J gave up 9 bases, with 27 bases separating them. The receptor comes from an adult who was a healthcare worker with PCR-confirmed SARS-CoV-2 infection or an uninfected control (not recorded which). The gene calls are TRBV11-2 and TRBJ2-3, with a possible D match to TRBD2 (5 bases). Sequencing was done on a sample of whole blood. CDR3: CASSRTRGRKPQWTQYF. The CDR3 DNA follows: TGTGCCAGCAGCCGGACCCGAGGGCGGAAGCCCCAGTGGACGCAGTATTTT.